The clone carrying this T cell receptor beta chain appeared a single time. The data originate from a study of shared clonotypes between healthy human individuals. Libraries were prepared by immunoSEQ multiplex PCR; TCRdb keeps only in-frame clonotypes and omits some of them. The data show 2 million to 2.5 million clones, about 90% seen once. A CD45RA-negative memory subset and a CD45RA+ naive subset were separated from the CD4+ cells. Input material: naive CD4+ T cells from PBMCs. Subset denoted: CD45RA+ positively selected. This receptor was obtained from a young man in good health. Some clones in this sample may be carry-over from other donors' samples.

The CDR3 loop is CASSKVDRGGSTGELFF. Here the CDR3 DNA reads TGCGCCAGCAGCAAGGTGGACAGGGGCGGAAGCACCGGGGAGCTGTTTTTT. This chain connects TRBV5-1 to TRBJ2-2; TRBD1 matches 9 bases. The CDR3 is made up of 17 amino acids. In germline, CDR1 is SGHRS, CDR2 YFSETQ. V dropped 4 bases and J dropped 4; count of bases not matched to a gene: 11.